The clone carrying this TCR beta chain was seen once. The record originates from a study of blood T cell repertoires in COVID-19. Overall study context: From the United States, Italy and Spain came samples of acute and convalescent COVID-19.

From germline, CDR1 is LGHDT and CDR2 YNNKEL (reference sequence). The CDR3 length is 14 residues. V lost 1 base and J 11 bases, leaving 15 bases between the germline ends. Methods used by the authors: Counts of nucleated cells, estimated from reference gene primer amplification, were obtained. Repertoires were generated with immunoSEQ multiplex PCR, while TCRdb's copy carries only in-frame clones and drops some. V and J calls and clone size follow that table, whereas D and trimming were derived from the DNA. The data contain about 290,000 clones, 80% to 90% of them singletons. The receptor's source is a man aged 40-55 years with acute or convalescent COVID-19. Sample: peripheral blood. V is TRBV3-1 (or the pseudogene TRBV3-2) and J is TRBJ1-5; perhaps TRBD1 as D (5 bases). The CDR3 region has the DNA TGTGCCAGCAGCCAAGGATTCGGGGGGAGAGCCCAGCATTTT. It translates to CASSQGFGGRAQHF.